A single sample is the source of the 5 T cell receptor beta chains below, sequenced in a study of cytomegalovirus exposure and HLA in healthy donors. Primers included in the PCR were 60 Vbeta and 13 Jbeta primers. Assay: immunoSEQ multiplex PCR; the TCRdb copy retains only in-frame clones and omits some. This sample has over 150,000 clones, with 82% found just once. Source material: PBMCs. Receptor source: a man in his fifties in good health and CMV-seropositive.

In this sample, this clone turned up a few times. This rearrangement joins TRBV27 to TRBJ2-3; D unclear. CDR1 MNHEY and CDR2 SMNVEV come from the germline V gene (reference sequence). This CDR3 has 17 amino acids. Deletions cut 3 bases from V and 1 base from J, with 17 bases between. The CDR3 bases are TGTGCCAGCAGTTTTATCTTAGGCGGTCCGGGCACAGATACGCAGTATTTT. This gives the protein CASSFILGGPGTDTQYF.

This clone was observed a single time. The CDR3 sequence is CAWNKQAKNIQYF. CDR3 coding DNA: TGTGCCTGGAATAAACAAGCCAAAAACATTCAGTACTTC. The chain carries TRBV30 and TRBJ2-4; no firm D call. Germline CDR1 is GTSNPN and CDR2 is SVGIG (reference sequence). V shed 4 bases and J shed 0 bases, with 7 bases lying between them. The CDR3 consists of 13 residues. Full variable domain (outside the CDR3, taken from reference TRBV30 and TRBJ2-4): SQTIHQWPATLVQPVGSPLSLECTVEGTSNPNLYWYRQAAGRGLQLLFYSVGIGQISSEVPQNLSASRPQDRQFILSSKKLLLSDSGFYLCAWNKQAKNIQYFGAGTRLSVL.

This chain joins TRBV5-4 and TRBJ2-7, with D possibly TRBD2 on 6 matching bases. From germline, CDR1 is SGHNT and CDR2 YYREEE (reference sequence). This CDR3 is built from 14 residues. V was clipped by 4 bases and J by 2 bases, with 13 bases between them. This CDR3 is CASSPDGTPYEQYF. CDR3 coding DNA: TGTGCCAGCAGCCCTGACGGGACTCCCTACGAGCAGTACTTC.

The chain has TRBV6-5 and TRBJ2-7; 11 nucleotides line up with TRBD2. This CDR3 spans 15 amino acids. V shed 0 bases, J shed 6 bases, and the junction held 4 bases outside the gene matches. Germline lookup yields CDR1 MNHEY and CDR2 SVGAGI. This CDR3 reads CASSYSVAGGPEQYF. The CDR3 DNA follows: TGTGCCAGCAGTTACTCGGTAGCGGGAGGGCCCGAGCAGTACTTC.

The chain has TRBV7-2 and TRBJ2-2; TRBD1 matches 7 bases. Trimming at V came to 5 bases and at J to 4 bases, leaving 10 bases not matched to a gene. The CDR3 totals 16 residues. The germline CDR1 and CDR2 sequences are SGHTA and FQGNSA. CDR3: CASSPRTGLGTGELFF. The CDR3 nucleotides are TGTGCCAGCAGCCCACGGACAGGTTTGGGCACCGGGGAGCTGTTTTTT.